Each of the 7 T cell receptor beta chains below was sequenced from the same sample in a study of blood T cell repertoires in COVID-19. Method: immunoSEQ multiplex PCR; TCRdb's copy keeps in-frame clones and lacks some. The table includes 150,000 to 200,000 clones, about 85% detected once. The source material was peripheral blood. These receptors originate from a person aged 65 to 79 with COVID-19, enrolled during active disease.

This clone was seen many times. The rearrangement joins TRBV27 to TRBJ1-5, with D maybe TRBD1 (6 bases). CDR3 length: 15 amino acids. Per germline, CDR1 MNHEY and CDR2 SMNVEV (reference sequence). The V gene lost 2 bases and the J gene lost 3 bases, with 11 bases spanning the gap. The CDR3 sequence: CASSLKDRPNQPQHF. For the CDR3, the DNA is TGTGCCAGCAGTTTAAAGGACAGACCCAATCAGCCCCAGCATTTT.

The rearrangement links TRBV5-1 to TRBJ2-7; D perhaps matches TRBD2 (6 bases). Per germline, CDR1 SGHRS and CDR2 YFSETQ. CDR3 length: 14 amino acids. Trimming shortened V by 1 base and J by 7 bases, and 15 bases separated the two germline ends. The CDR3 DNA sequence: TGCGCCAGCAGCTTGACAGGAGCCGCGGGGGAGCAGTACTTC. This translates into CASSLTGAAGEQYF. Variable domain in full (rest from reference TRBV5-1 and TRBJ2-7): KAGVTQTPRYLIKTRGQQVTLSCSPISGHRSVSWYQQTPGQGLQFLFEYFSETQRNKGNFPGRFSGRQFSNSRSEMNVSTLELGDSALYLCASSLTGAAGEQYFGPGTRLTVT.

V is TRBV6-5 and J is TRBJ2-1; 9 bases agree with TRBD1. Per germline, CDR1 MNHEY and CDR2 SVGAGI. CDR3 length: 15 amino acids. V trimming: 6 bases; J trimming: 4 bases; junction bases outside the gene matches: 7. CDR3 sequence reads: CASRQTGTGYNEQFF. CDR3 sequence (DNA): TGTGCCAGCAGACAAACCGGGACAGGGTACAATGAGCAGTTCTTC.

The chain has TRBV28 and TRBJ1-3; 8 bases align to TRBD1. Losses at the gene ends were 7 bases for V and 0 bases for J; bases not matched to a gene: 8. Germline CDR1 MDHEN, CDR2 SYDVKM. This CDR3 region has 16 residues. CDR3 residues: CASKGQGAYSGNTIYF. As DNA, the CDR3 is TGTGCCAGCAAAGGGCAGGGGGCTTACTCTGGAAACACCATATATTTT.

The chain joins TRBV6-5 to TRBJ1-2, with TRBD1 matching 7 bases. Germline V CDR1 and CDR2: MNHEY, SVGAGI. Trimming took 2 bases from V and 0 from J; bases not matched to a gene: 6. The CDR3 is made up of 16 amino acids. CDR3 protein: CASSYGRDSPNYGYTF. CDR3 bases: TGTGCCAGCAGTTACGGAAGGGACAGCCCTAACTATGGCTACACCTTC.

This chain uses TRBV7-2 with TRBJ1-1; TRBD1 matches 9 bases. Germline V CDR1 and CDR2: SGHTA, FQGNSA. The CDR3 is 14 amino acids. J was trimmed by 3 bases and V by 7 bases; bases with no gene match: 6. CDR3 amino acids: CASKQQGADTEAFF. The CDR3 region has the DNA TGTGCCAGCAAGCAACAGGGGGCAGACACTGAAGCTTTCTTT. Using reference TRBV7-2 and TRBJ1-1 for the parts outside the CDR3, the full variable domain is GAGVSQSPSNKVTEKGKDVELRCDPISGHTALYWYRQSLGQGLEFLIYFQGNSAPDKSGLPSDRFSAERTGGSVSTLTIQRTQQEDSAVYLCASKQQGADTEAFFGQGTRLTVV.

This clone occurred once. V and J are TRBV19 and TRBJ2-5; D ambiguous. The CDR3 loop spans 15 amino acids. Trimming removed 4 bases from V and 0 bases from J, with 12 bases in between. Germline CDR1 and CDR2: LNHDA and SQIVND (reference sequence). The CDR3 region has the DNA TGTGCCAGTAGTAAACACACCTCCGACCAAGAGACCCAGTACTTC. Its translation is CASSKHTSDQETQYF.